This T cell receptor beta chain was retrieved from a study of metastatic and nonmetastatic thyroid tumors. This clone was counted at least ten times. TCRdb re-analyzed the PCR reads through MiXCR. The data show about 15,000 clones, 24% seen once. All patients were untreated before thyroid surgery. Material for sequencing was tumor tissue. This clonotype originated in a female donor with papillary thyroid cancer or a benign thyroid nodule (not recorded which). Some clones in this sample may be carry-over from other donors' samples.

Written as DNA, the CDR3 is TGTGCCAGCAGCTTAGATCAGGGCATGGCCCAGCATTTT. This sequence encodes CASSLDQGMAQHF. The V call is TRBV11-2, the J call TRBJ1-5, with D possibly being TRBD1 (5 bases). The CDR3 has 13 amino acids. Germline V gene sequence: CDR1 SGHAT, CDR2 FQNNGV. The V end lost 0 bases, the J end lost 11 bases, and 11 bases lay between the germline ends.